This T cell receptor (beta chain) was sequenced in a study of cytomegalovirus exposure and HLA in healthy donors. Study findings and constraints: In a later analysis, at a false discovery rate of 0.05, about 16,000 TCR beta sequences matched HLA alleles. The study put 150 to 200 TCR beta chains on its list as cytomegalovirus-associated. The HLA-A and HLA-B alleles of most subjects were reportedly predicted accurately from TCR beta sequences.

The PCR employed 60 Vbeta primers together with 13 Jbeta primers. The data were produced by immunoSEQ multiplex PCR, yet TCRdb's version contains in-frame clones alone and is incomplete. The sample shows 120,000 or so clones, 72% of them seen only once. For this clone: What it binds is not known.

Germline V gives CDR1 SGDLS, CDR2 YYNGEE. The CDR3 sequence is 11 residues long. V lost 7 bases and J 4 bases, leaving 8 bases between the germline ends. The sequence came from a man aged 25 to 45 in good health and CMV-seronegative. V and J are TRBV9 and TRBJ1-1; D gene unclear. Specimen: PBMCs. CDR3 sequence reads: CASGSATEAFF. The DNA for the CDR3 is TGTGCCAGCGGTAGCGCCACTGAAGCTTTCTTT.